This T cell receptor beta chain stems from a study of shared clonotypes between healthy human individuals. The wider study: Three CD4 naive, three CD4 memory, two CD8 naive and one CD8 memory plate were used per donor.

This CDR3 is built from 12 residues. The ends were cut back, 7 bases at V and 7 bases at J, with 11 bases in the middle. Germline assignment: CDR1 LNHDA and CDR2 SQIVND (reference sequence). Several immunoSEQ plates received, in even portions, the genomic DNA of each subset. Sequenced by immunoSEQ multiplex PCR; TCRdb stores in-frame clones only, minus some. The data hold some 2,500,000 clones, with under 95% observed a single time. All the donors were Caucasian adults who lived in Nashville, Tennessee. The origin of this receptor is a young man in good health. Some clones in this sample may be carry-over from other donors' samples. The J gene is TRBJ1-5, the V gene TRBV19; the D is unclear. Sequenced sample: naive CD4+ T cells from PBMCs. Subset given: CD45RA+ positively selected. CDR3 loop: CASTTGVQPQHF. The DNA for the CDR3 is TGTGCCAGTACAACCGGGGTGCAGCCCCAGCATTTT.